The rows below give T cell receptor beta chains drawn from one sample of a study of blood T cell repertoires in COVID-19. Method: immunoSEQ multiplex PCR; TCRdb's copy keeps in-frame clones and lacks some. The sample has about 190,000 clones; under 85% are singletons. The sequenced sample was peripheral blood. These receptor sequences come from a man aged 55 to 70 with active or convalescent COVID-19. Each CDR3 is given with its conserved first and last residue. Each record gives: J gene, V gene, clone size, D gene, CDR3 protein, CDR3 DNA. The D gene is left open where the match is weak. Clone size is not always given. Where it is, it says once, few, many or a class for expanded clones.

>TRBJ1-1|TRBV5-5|-|-
CASSEGVSIPMNTEAFF
TGTGCCAGCAGCGAGGGGGTGTCCATACCGATGAACACTGAAGCTTTCTTT
>TRBJ2-5|TRBV27|-|-
CASRRGETQYF
TGTGCCTCTCGAAGGGGAGAGACCCAGTACTTC
>TRBJ1-1|TRBV7-2|-|-
CASSFGGSEAFF
TGTGCCAGCAGCTTCGGGGGGAGTGAAGCTTTCTTT
>TRBJ2-3|TRBV7-9|-|TRBD2
CASSAGLAGGGADTQYF
TGTGCCAGCAGCGCGGGACTAGCGGGAGGGGGGGCAGATACGCAGTATTTT
>TRBJ1-2|TRBV3-1/TRBV3-2|-|-
CASSPRGKNYGYTF
TGTGCCAGCAGCCCTAGGGGAAAAAACTATGGCTACACCTTC
>TRBJ2-5|TRBV9|-|TRBD2
CASSVGLLGLGQETQYF
TGTGCCAGCAGCGTAGGGCTTTTGGGACTAGGGCAAGAGACCCAGTACTTC
>TRBJ1-6|TRBV5-1|-|-
CASSLAGPRNSPLHF
TGCGCCAGCAGCTTAGCAGGGCCGAGAAATTCACCCCTCCACTTT
>TRBJ2-1|TRBV5-1|once|TRBD2
CASSYQGAGENEQFF
TGCGCCAGCAGCTATCAAGGGGCGGGAGAGAATGAGCAGTTCTTC
>TRBJ1-2|TRBV28|-|-
CASSNDKVYGYTF
TGTGCCAGCAGCAACGACAAGGTCTATGGCTACACCTTC
>TRBJ2-5|TRBV6-5|once|-
CASSGTFQETQYF
TGTGCCAGTTCCGGGACATTCCAAGAGACCCAGTACTTC
>TRBJ1-1|TRBV18|-|-
CASSPGTLNTEAFF
TGTGCCAGCTCACCCGGGACACTGAACACTGAAGCTTTCTTT
>TRBJ1-2|TRBV28|-|-
CASRDAGGYTF
TGTGCCAGCAGAGATGCAGGGGGCTACACCTTC
>TRBJ1-1|TRBV5-4|-|TRBD1
CASSFPGQANTEAFF
TGTGCCAGCAGCTTTCCGGGACAGGCGAACACTGAAGCTTTCTTT
>TRBJ1-3|TRBV7-2|-|-
CASSFQGLAGNTIYF
TGTGCCAGCAGCTTTCAGGGGCTCGCTGGAAACACCATATATTTT
>TRBJ2-3|TRBV6-2/TRBV6-3|-|-
CASSNPTLGGTQYF
TGTGCCAGCAGTAACCCGACTCTCGGGGGAACGCAGTATTTT
>TRBJ2-1|TRBV5-4|-|-
CASSPVEGRVEQFF
TGTGCCAGCAGCCCGGTGGAGGGCCGGGTTGAGCAGTTCTTC
>TRBJ1-5|TRBV6-5|-|-
CASREQGYSNQPQHF
TGTGCCTCAAGAGAGCAGGGCTATAGCAATCAGCCCCAGCATTTT
>TRBJ2-5|TRBV5-6|-|-
CASSLEVAQETQYF
TGTGCCAGCAGCTTGGAGGTAGCCCAAGAGACCCAGTACTTC
>TRBJ2-1|TRBV7-8|-|TRBD2
CASSLKRGLAVNNEQFF
TGTGCCAGCAGCTTAAAACGAGGACTAGCGGTTAACAATGAGCAGTTCTTC
>TRBJ2-7|TRBV5-1|-|TRBD1
CASSLANRGAAYEQYF
TGCGCCAGCAGCTTAGCCAACAGGGGGGCAGCCTACGAGCAGTACTTC
>TRBJ1-5|TRBV11-3|-|-
CASSSVGDNQPQHF
TGTGCCAGCAGCTCAGTCGGGGACAATCAGCCCCAGCATTTT
>TRBJ2-1|TRBV7-2|-|-
CASSLTGFGNEQFF
TGTGCCAGCAGCTTAACGGGATTCGGGAATGAGCAGTTCTTC
>TRBJ2-5|TRBV18|-|-
CAGSGRRLQETQYF
TGTGCCGGCTCGGGCAGGCGCCTTCAAGAGACCCAGTACTTC
>TRBJ1-2|TRBV7-2|-|TRBD1
CASSARQGGGYTF
TGTGCCAGCAGCGCCAGACAGGGGGGAGGCTACACCTTC
>TRBJ2-1|TRBV5-1|-|-
CASSLVSAHSYNEQFF
TGCGCCAGCAGCTTGGTAAGCGCCCACTCCTACAATGAGCAGTTCTTC
>TRBJ2-1|TRBV24-1|-|-
CATPVRGEGEGRGEQFF
TGTGCCACCCCCGTGAGGGGAGAGGGGGAGGGCCGGGGTGAGCAGTTCTTC
>TRBJ2-1|TRBV5-1|-|TRBD2
CASSIQTSGSTEQFF
TGCGCCAGCAGCATTCAGACTAGCGGGAGCACTGAGCAGTTCTTC
>TRBJ2-1|TRBV19|-|-
CVSGRMAYNEQFF
TGTGTCTCCGGGAGAATGGCCTACAATGAGCAGTTCTTC
>TRBJ2-4|TRBV25-1|-|-
CASSDTGVVKNIQYF
TGTGCCAGCAGTGATACGGGAGTGGTCAAAAACATTCAGTACTTC
>TRBJ2-1|TRBV7-2|few|-
CASSLVKGRHEQFF
TGTGCCAGCAGCTTAGTGAAGGGGCGACATGAGCAGTTCTTC
>TRBJ1-5|TRBV10-3|many|TRBD1
CAIGRGTGDNQPQHF
TGTGCCATCGGTAGAGGGACAGGGGACAATCAGCCCCAGCATTTT
>TRBJ2-7|TRBV14|-|TRBD2
CASSQESGIAGAYEQYF
TGTGCCAGCAGCCAAGAGAGCGGGATAGCGGGAGCTTACGAGCAGTACTTC
>TRBJ2-6|TRBV19|few|-
CASSLEGRRFSGANVLTF
TGTGCCAGTAGCTTGGAAGGGAGGCGTTTCTCTGGGGCCAACGTCCTGACTTTC
>TRBJ2-3|TRBV27|-|TRBD2
CASSPGPSGRDTQYF
TGTGCCAGCAGTCCCGGGCCCAGCGGGAGGGATACGCAGTATTTT
>TRBJ1-1|TRBV5-4|-|TRBD1
CASSRDRDAVTEAFF
TGTGCCAGCAGCCGAGACAGGGACGCTGTAACTGAAGCTTTCTTT
>TRBJ2-5|TRBV3-1/TRBV3-2|-|TRBD1
CASMRQGLQETQYF
TGTGCCAGCATGCGACAGGGGCTCCAAGAGACCCAGTACTTC
>TRBJ2-2|TRBV25-1|-|TRBD1
CASSDLGQAATGELFF
TGTGCCAGCAGTGATCTTGGACAGGCGGCCACCGGGGAGCTGTTTTTT
>TRBJ2-2|TRBV28|-|TRBD1
CASSSGQGAGELFF
TGTGCCAGCAGCTCGGGACAGGGGGCCGGGGAGCTGTTTTTT
>TRBJ1-1|TRBV5-1|few|TRBD1
CASSEQGAHTEAFF
TGCGCCAGCAGCGAACAGGGGGCACATACTGAAGCTTTCTTT
>TRBJ2-5|TRBV5-1|-|-
CASSLVVSQETQYF
TGCGCCAGCAGCTTGGTTGTCAGCCAAGAGACCCAGTACTTC
>TRBJ2-2|TRBV7-8|-|TRBD2
CASSPGLAGVGTGELFF
TGTGCCAGCAGCCCCGGACTAGCGGGAGTTGGTACCGGGGAGCTGTTTTTT
>TRBJ2-7|TRBV7-9|-|TRBD2
CASSTLPGTSGSYYEQYF
TGTGCCAGCAGCACCCTCCCCGGGACTAGCGGGAGCTACTACGAGCAGTACTTC
>TRBJ1-1|TRBV5-4|once|TRBD1
CASRQGGSGNTEAFF
TGTGCCAGCAGGCAAGGGGGCTCGGGGAACACTGAAGCTTTCTTT
>TRBJ2-7|TRBV20-1|-|-
CSARTTYEQYF
TGCAGTGCCAGGACTACCTACGAGCAGTACTTC
>TRBJ1-4|TRBV5-1|few|-
CASSLRRGAEKLFF
TGCGCCAGCAGCTTGAGACGGGGGGCGGAAAAACTGTTTTTT
>TRBJ2-3|TRBV2|-|-
CASSDPPEADTQYF
TGTGCCAGCAGTGACCCTCCGGAGGCAGATACGCAGTATTTT
>TRBJ2-2|TRBV6-6|-|-
CASRLKRRENTGELFF
TGTGCCAGCAGATTAAAACGGAGAGAGAACACCGGGGAGCTGTTTTTT
>TRBJ1-4|TRBV5-5|-|-
CASSSGQLNEKLFF
TGTGCCAGCAGCTCCGGACAGCTTAATGAAAAACTGTTTTTT
>TRBJ2-7|TRBV6-2/TRBV6-3|-|TRBD2
CASSYSRTSGSYEQYF
TGTGCCAGCAGTTACTCGAGAACTAGCGGGAGTTACGAGCAGTACTTC
>TRBJ2-3|TRBV4-1|once|TRBD2
CASSQGARASSGLRVQYF
TGCGCCAGCAGCCAAGGAGCTCGGGCGAGTAGCGGGCTTCGGGTGCAGTATTTT
>TRBJ2-3|TRBV10-2|-|-
CASSESLASRSTDTQYF
TGCGCCAGCAGTGAGTCCTTAGCCTCTAGAAGCACAGATACGCAGTATTTT
>TRBJ1-2|TRBV14|-|-
CASSQDSYYGYTF
TGTGCCAGCAGCCAAGACAGTTACTATGGCTACACCTTC
>TRBJ2-1|TRBV7-3|-|-
CASSLGTSNEQFF
TGTGCCAGCAGCCTAGGGACTTCAAATGAGCAGTTCTTC
>TRBJ2-5|TRBV28|-|TRBD2
CASTPGGGGKTQYF
TGTGCCAGCACCCCGGGTGGGGGGGGAAAGACCCAGTACTTC
>TRBJ2-1|TRBV7-8|-|-
CASSLASSYNEQFF
TGTGCCAGCAGCTTAGCTAGCTCCTACAATGAGCAGTTCTTC